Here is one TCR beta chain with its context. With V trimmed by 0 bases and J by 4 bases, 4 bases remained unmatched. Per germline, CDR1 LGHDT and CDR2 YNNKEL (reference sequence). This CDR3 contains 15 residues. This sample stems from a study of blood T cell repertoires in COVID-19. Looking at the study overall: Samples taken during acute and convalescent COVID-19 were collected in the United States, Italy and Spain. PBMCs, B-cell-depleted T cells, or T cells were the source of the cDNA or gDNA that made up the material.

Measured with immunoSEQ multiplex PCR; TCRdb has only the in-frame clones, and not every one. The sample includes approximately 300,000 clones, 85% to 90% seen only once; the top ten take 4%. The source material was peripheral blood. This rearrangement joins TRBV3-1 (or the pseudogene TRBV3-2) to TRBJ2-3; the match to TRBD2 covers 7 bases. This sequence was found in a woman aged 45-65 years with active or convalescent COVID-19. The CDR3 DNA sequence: TGTGCCAGCAGCCAAGATGGGGGAGGGCCAGATACGCAGTATTTT. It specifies CASSQDGGGPDTQYF.